This T cell receptor beta chain was sequenced in a study of prognosis after radiotherapy for stage I lung cancer. The authors amplified TCR beta CDR3 from genomic DNA using two-round multiplex PCR. The authors ran first-round PCR with primers specific to each TRBV and TRBJ gene. In TCRdb, the multiplex PCR reads were re-called with MiXCR into one record per CDR3 protein. The sample lists about 18,000 distinct CDR3 sequences; more than 15% were seen once. The CDR3 is 12 residues long. Germline values: CDR1 DFQATT, CDR2 SNEGSKA (reference sequence). The V end lost 3 bases, the J end lost 8 bases, and 13 bases lay between the germline ends. This clonotype has ten or more counts. Its cognate antigen is unknown. Study-wide findings and caveats: Patients with metastases reportedly showed TRBV and TRBJ gene usage that differed from patients without metastases.

The chain combines TRBV20-1 with TRBJ1-2, with D unclear. The specimen comprised PBMCs, sampled before or after stereotactic body radiation therapy (not recorded which). The sequence was collected from a donor of 50 years or more with non-small cell lung cancer. The CDR3 is CSARRGSEGYTF. Here the CDR3 DNA reads TGCAGTGCTAGGAGAGGGTCGGAAGGCTACACCTTC.